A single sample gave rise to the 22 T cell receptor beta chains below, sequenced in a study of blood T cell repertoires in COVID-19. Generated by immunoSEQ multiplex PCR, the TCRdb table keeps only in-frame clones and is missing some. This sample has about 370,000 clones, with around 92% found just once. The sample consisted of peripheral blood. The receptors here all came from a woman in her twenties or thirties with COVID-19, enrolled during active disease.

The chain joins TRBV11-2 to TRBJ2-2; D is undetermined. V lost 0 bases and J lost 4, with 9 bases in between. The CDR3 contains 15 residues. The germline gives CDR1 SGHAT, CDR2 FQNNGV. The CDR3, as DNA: TGTGCCAGCAGCTTAGATTTGGCTAGCACCGGGGAGCTGTTTTTT. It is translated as CASSLDLASTGELFF.

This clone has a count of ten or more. In DNA, the CDR3 is TGTGCCAGCAGCTTACAGGGGGCGGTCTACGAGCAGTACTTC. It codes for CASSLQGAVYEQYF. The chain is built from TRBV7-6 and TRBJ2-7, with 8 bases identical to TRBD1. The CDR3 runs to 14 residues. V lost 2 bases to trimming and J lost 3 bases; unmatched junction nucleotides: 3. Germline CDR1 and CDR2: SGHVS and FNYEAQ.

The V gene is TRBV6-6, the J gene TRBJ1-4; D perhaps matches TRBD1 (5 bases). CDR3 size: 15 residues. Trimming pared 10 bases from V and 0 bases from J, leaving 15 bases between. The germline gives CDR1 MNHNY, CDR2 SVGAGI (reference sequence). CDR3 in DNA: TGTGCCACCGTGGTGGGGGGTGCAACTAATGAAAAACTGTTTTTT. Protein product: CATVVGGATNEKLFF.

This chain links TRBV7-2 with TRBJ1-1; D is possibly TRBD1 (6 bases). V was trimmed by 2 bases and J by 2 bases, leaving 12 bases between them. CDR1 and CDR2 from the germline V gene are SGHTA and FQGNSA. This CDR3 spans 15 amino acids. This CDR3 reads CASSLSYRANTEAFF. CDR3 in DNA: TGTGCCAGCAGCTTATCCTACAGGGCCAACACTGAAGCTTTCTTT.

CDR3 loop: CASSLGGVDEQYF. The CDR3 coding sequence is TGTGCCAGCAGCTTGGGCGGGGTGGACGAGCAGTACTTC. The V call is TRBV5-8, the J call TRBJ2-7, with a tentative D call TRBD2 (6 bases). The CDR3 spans 13 residues. Germline V gene lookup returns CDR1 SGHTS and CDR2 YDEGEE. The ends were cut back, 0 bases at V and 5 bases at J, with 9 bases in the middle.

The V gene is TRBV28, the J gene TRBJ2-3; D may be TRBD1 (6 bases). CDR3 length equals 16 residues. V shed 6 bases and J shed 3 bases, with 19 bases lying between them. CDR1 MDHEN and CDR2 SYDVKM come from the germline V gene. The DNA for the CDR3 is TGTGCCAGCAGCTTTGCGGACGAGGGGGTGACAGATACGCAGTATTTT. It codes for CASSFADEGVTDTQYF.

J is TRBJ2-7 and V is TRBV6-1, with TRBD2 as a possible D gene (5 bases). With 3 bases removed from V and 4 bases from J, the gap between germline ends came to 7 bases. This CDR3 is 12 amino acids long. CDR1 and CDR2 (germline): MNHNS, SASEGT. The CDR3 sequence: CASSDPGYEQYF. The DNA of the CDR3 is TGTGCCAGCAGTGATCCGGGATACGAGCAGTACTTC.

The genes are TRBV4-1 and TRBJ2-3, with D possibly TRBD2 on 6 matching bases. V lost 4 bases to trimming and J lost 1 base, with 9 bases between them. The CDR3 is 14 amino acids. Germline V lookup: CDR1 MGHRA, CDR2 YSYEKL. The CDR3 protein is CASSPASGTDTQYF. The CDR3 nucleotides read TGCGCCAGCAGCCCCGCTAGCGGCACAGATACGCAGTATTTT.

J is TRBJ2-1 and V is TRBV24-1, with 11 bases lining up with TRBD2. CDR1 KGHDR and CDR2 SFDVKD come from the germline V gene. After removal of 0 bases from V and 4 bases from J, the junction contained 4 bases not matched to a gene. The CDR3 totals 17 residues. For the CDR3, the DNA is TGTGCCACCAGTGATTTGCAGCTAGCGGGGGGTTACAATGAGCAGTTCTTC. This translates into CATSDLQLAGGYNEQFF.

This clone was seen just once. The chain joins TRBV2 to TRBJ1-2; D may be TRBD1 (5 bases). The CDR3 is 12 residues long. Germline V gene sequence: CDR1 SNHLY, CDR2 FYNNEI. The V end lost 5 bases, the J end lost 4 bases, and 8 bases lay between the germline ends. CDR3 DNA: TGTGCCAGCAGTTCAGGGATCTATGGCTACACCTTC. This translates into CASSSGIYGYTF.

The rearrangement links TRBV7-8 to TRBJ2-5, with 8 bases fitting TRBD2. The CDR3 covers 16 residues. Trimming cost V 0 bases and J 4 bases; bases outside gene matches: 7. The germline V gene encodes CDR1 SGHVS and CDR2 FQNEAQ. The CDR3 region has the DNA TGTGCCAGCAGCTTAGCACGGGAGGGCCCTAGAGAGACCCAGTACTTC. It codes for CASSLAREGPRETQYF.

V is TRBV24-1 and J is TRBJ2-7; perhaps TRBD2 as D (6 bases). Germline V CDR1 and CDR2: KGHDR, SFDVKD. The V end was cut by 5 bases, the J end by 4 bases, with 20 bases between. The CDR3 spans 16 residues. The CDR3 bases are TGTGCCACCAGTGCATGCGATACGGAGGGGAGGTACGAGCAGTACGTC. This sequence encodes CATSACDTEGRYEQYV.

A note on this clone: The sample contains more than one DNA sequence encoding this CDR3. The CDR3 nucleotides read TGTGCCAGTAGCCCGACAGGGGGAACTGAAGCTTTCTTT. Amino acids: CASSPTGGTEAFF. This rearrangement joins TRBV19 to TRBJ1-1; TRBD1 matches 9 bases. Losses at the gene ends were 6 bases for V and 5 bases for J; bases not matched to a gene: 4. CDR3 length: 13 amino acids. Germline V gives CDR1 LNHDA, CDR2 SQIVND (reference sequence).

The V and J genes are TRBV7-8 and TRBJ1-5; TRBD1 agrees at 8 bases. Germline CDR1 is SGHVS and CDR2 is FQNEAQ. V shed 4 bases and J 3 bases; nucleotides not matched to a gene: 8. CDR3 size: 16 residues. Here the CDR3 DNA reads TGTGCCAGCAGCTCACCGGCGGACAGGGACAATCAGCCCCAGCATTTT. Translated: CASSSPADRDNQPQHF.

Here the CDR3 DNA reads TGTGCCAGCAGTCAACCGGGACAGATGACCGGGGAGCTGTTTTTT. Translation: CASSQPGQMTGELFF. The chain has TRBV28 and TRBJ2-2; 7 bases match TRBD1. Germline V gives CDR1 MDHEN, CDR2 SYDVKM. This CDR3 contains 15 residues. Germline trimming cut 5 bases from V and 5 bases from J; bases unmatched to any gene: 8.

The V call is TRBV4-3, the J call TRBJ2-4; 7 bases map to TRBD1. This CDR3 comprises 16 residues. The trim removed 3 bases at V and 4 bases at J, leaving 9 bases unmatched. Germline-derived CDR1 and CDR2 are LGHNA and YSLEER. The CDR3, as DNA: TGCGCCAGCAGCCAGAATTACGGGACAGCTAAAAACATTCAGTACTTC. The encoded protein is CASSQNYGTAKNIQYF.

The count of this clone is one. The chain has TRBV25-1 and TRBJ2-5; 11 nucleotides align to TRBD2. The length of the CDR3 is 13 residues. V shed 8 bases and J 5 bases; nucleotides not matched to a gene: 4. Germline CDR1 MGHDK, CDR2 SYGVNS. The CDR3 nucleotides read TGTGCCAGCGGCCTAGCGGGAGGCGAGACCCAGTACTTC. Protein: CASGLAGGETQYF.

The CDR3 nucleotides read TGTGCCAGTAGTATAGACCCACAGGGATCTACAGATACGCAGTATTTT. This sequence encodes CASSIDPQGSTDTQYF. The chain uses TRBV19 and TRBJ2-3, with D tentatively TRBD1 (6 bases). CDR1 is LNHDA and CDR2 is SQIVND in the germline V gene (reference sequence). V was clipped by 0 bases and J by 3 bases, with 13 bases between them. The CDR3 sequence is 16 residues long.

The CDR3 coding sequence is TGTGCCAGCAGCTTAGGGGGTAGCGGTAGCACAGATACGCAGTATTTT. It yields the protein CASSLGGSGSTDTQYF. The J gene is TRBJ2-3, the V gene TRBV7-6; weak D call: TRBD2 (6 bases). The CDR3 covers 16 residues. The germline V and J ends were trimmed by 1 base and 0 bases, with 11 bases remaining between them. CDR1 and CDR2 from the germline V gene are SGHVS and FNYEAQ.

The CDR3 protein is CASSLSGLLHYGYTF. CDR3 sequence (DNA): TGTGCCAGCAGTTTATCAGGGCTCCTCCACTATGGCTACACCTTC. This rearrangement joins TRBV28 to TRBJ1-2; D perhaps matches TRBD1 (5 bases). The CDR3 length is 15 residues. V lost 1 base, J lost 3 bases, and 12 bases lay in between. Germline V CDR1 and CDR2: MDHEN, SYDVKM.

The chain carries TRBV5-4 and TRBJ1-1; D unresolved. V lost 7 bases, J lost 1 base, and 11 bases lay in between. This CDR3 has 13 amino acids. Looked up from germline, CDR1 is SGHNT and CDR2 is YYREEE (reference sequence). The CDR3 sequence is CASSEHPNTEAFF. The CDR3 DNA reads TGTGCCAGCTCCGAACACCCGAACACTGAAGCTTTCTTT.

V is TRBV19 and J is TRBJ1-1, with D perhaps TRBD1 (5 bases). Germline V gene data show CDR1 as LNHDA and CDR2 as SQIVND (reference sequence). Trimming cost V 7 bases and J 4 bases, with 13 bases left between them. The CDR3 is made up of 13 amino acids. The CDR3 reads CASTTSRGTEAFF. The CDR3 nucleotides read TGTGCCAGTACTACGTCTAGGGGCACTGAAGCTTTCTTT.